These 31 T cell receptor beta chains were all obtained from the same sample, sequenced in a study of neurological immune-mediated disorders. TCRdb fed the 5' RACE reads into MiXCR, producing one record per CDR3 protein. The sample contains about 30,000 distinct CDR3 sequences, 15% of which appear only once. Sequencing used PBMCs. Every receptor here comes from a man aged 65-85 years in good health.

This clonotype was detected many times. The chain employs TRBV4-2 and TRBJ2-5; D gene uncertain. The CDR3 has 15 amino acids. Germline-derived CDR1 and CDR2 are LGHNA and YNFKEQ. V was shortened by 1 base and J by 1 base, with 10 bases between the two germline ends. The CDR3 region is CASSQAAGIQETQYF. The CDR3 coding sequence is TGTGCCAGCAGCCAAGCGGCTGGCATCCAAGAGACCCAGTACTTC.

In this sample, this clonotype turned up many times. The genes are TRBV12-3 or TRBV12-4 and TRBJ2-7; D remains unclear. The CDR3 is 14 residues long. The ends were cut back, 3 bases at V and 3 bases at J, with 12 bases in the middle. In nucleotides, the CDR3 is TGTGCCAGCAGTTTGCAGGATTCGGGCTACGAGCAGTACTTC. Amino acids: CASSLQDSGYEQYF.

This clonotype was counted at least ten times. The chain recombines TRBV6-2 or TRBV6-3 with TRBJ1-5; D call uncertain. Germline V gives CDR1 MNHEY, CDR2 SVGEGT. The CDR3 sequence is 13 residues long. Trimming took 7 bases from V and 5 from J, leaving 12 bases between them. The CDR3 DNA sequence: TGTGCCAGCATTGGACGCTGGGATCAGCCCCAGCATTTT. Amino acid sequence: CASIGRWDQPQHF.

This clonotype was detected many times. The chain couples TRBV29-1 to TRBJ2-5; TRBD1 might be the D (6 bases). Germline V lookup: CDR1 SQVTM, CDR2 ANQGSEA. Trimming shortened V by 3 bases and J by 0 bases, and 8 bases separated the two germline ends. The CDR3 extends over 13 amino acids. The CDR3 spells CSVEHRDQETQYF. The CDR3 DNA reads as TGCAGCGTTGAGCACAGGGACCAAGAGACCCAGTACTTC.

This clonotype was detected many times. The genes are TRBV5-1 and TRBJ2-7; 8 nucleotides agree with TRBD1. With 5 bases clipped from V and 1 base from J, the junction kept 5 bases outside the gene matches. The germline gives CDR1 SGHRS, CDR2 YFSETQ. CDR3 length: 14 amino acids. CDR3 DNA sequence: TGCGCCAGCAGACCGAGACAGGGGTCCTACGAGCAGTACTTC. This codes for CASRPRQGSYEQYF.

In this sample, this clonotype turned up many times. The J gene is TRBJ1-5, the V gene TRBV7-8; D is uncertain. The CDR3 length is 18 residues. V was trimmed by 0 bases and J by 0 bases, leaving 15 bases between them. Germline CDR1 reads SGHVS; CDR2 reads FQNEAQ. The CDR3 loop reads CASSLARSQIYSNQPQHF. CDR3 in DNA: TGTGCCAGCAGCTTAGCGAGGTCACAGATTTATAGCAATCAGCCCCAGCATTTT.

This clonotype was counted many times. The chain employs TRBV20-1 and TRBJ2-2; TRBD1 agrees at 9 bases. The trim removed 0 bases at V and 6 bases at J, leaving 5 bases unmatched. CDR1 is DFQATT and CDR2 is SNEGSKA in the germline V gene (reference sequence). The CDR3 has 15 amino acids. The CDR3 nucleotides are TGCAGTGCTAGAGATGTGGGACAGGGTCCCGGGGAGCTGTTTTTT. Residues: CSARDVGQGPGELFF.

This rearrangement joins TRBV6-5 to TRBJ2-5, with D tentatively TRBD2 (6 bases). Trimming cost V 2 bases and J 1 base, with 20 bases left between them. From germline, CDR1 is MNHEY and CDR2 SVGAGI. This CDR3 contains 18 residues. The CDR3 reads CASSYVGPSDDVQETQYF. The DNA of the CDR3 is TGTGCCAGCAGTTACGTGGGGCCTAGCGATGACGTCCAAGAGACCCAGTACTTC.

The V and J genes are TRBV4-1 and TRBJ2-2; D remains ambiguous. In germline, CDR1 is MGHRA, CDR2 YSYEKL. V lost 6 bases and J 1 base, leaving 9 bases between the germline ends. This CDR3 comprises 14 residues. CDR3 nucleotide sequence: TGCGCCAGCAGAGACCAGCGGAACACCGGGGAGCTGTTTTTT. This gives the protein CASRDQRNTGELFF.

This clonotype was counted many times. V gene TRBV20-1 combines with J gene TRBJ1-2; D remains ambiguous. CDR1 and CDR2 from the germline V gene are DFQATT and SNEGSKA (reference sequence). The CDR3 loop spans 14 amino acids. Trimming removed 5 bases at V and 4 bases at J, with 17 bases between. The CDR3 protein is CSAQFNGGGYGYTF. The CDR3 DNA sequence: TGCAGTGCTCAGTTTAATGGAGGTGGCTATGGCTACACCTTC.

There are many counts of this clonotype. The CDR3 protein is CASSLGTSGAGETQYF. In DNA form, the CDR3 reads TGTGCCAGCAGCTTAGGCACTAGCGGGGCGGGGGAGACCCAGTACTTC. The rearrangement links TRBV7-6 to TRBJ2-5; 10 bases align to TRBD2. The V gene's germline CDR1 is SGHVS and CDR2 FNYEAQ. CDR3 length: 16 residues. Losses at the gene ends were 1 base for V and 5 bases for J; bases not matched to a gene: 7.

This clonotype came up many times. V gene TRBV5-1 combines with J gene TRBJ1-1; 9 bases are shared with TRBD1. The CDR3 totals 15 residues. V trimming: 2 bases; J trimming: 2 bases; junction bases outside the gene matches: 4. Germline CDR1 and CDR2: SGHRS and YFSETQ. The CDR3 sequence is CASSFPDRGNTEAFF. DNA for the CDR3: TGCGCCAGCAGCTTCCCGGACAGGGGCAACACTGAAGCTTTCTTT.

This clonotype was recorded many times. The chain couples TRBV28 to TRBJ2-7; 10 bases align to TRBD1. Per germline, CDR1 MDHEN and CDR2 SYDVKM. This CDR3 has 15 residues. V lost 5 bases to trimming and J lost 3 bases; unmatched junction nucleotides: 7. CDR3 DNA: TGTGCCAGCAGTCGTGCAGGGGACAGGGGCTACGAGCAGTACTTC. Amino acids: CASSRAGDRGYEQYF.

The V call is TRBV5-1, the J call TRBJ2-5; D is uncertain. This CDR3 has 19 amino acids. Germline-derived CDR1 and CDR2 are SGHRS and YFSETQ. The V end was cut by 0 bases, the J end by 3 bases, with 24 bases between. The CDR3 loop is CASSLALSSVGSKEETQYF. The DNA of the CDR3 is TGCGCCAGCAGCTTGGCCTTATCGTCTGTGGGGTCGAAGGAAGAGACCCAGTACTTC.

This clonotype occurred many times. J is TRBJ2-1 and V is TRBV10-3, with 14 bases that match TRBD2. The V segment lost 3 bases and the J segment 0 bases; nucleotides outside the gene matches: 7. Per germline, CDR1 ENHRY and CDR2 SYGVKD. This CDR3 is built from 19 residues. This CDR3 reads CAISDGGLAGVGSYNEQFF. As DNA, the CDR3 is TGTGCCATCAGTGACGGGGGACTAGCGGGGGTGGGCTCCTACAATGAGCAGTTCTTC.

This clonotype has ten or more counts. The chain employs TRBV7-2 and TRBJ2-5; D might be TRBD1 or TRBD2, each matching 5 bases. Germline CDR1 is SGHTA and CDR2 is FQGNSA. Trimming removed 1 base at V and 2 bases at J, with 14 bases between. The CDR3 sequence is 16 residues long. The CDR3 loop is CASSLGPGTNQETQYF. The CDR3 coding sequence is TGTGCCAGCAGCTTAGGACCGGGGACCAATCAAGAGACCCAGTACTTC.

Many counts were recorded for this clonotype. The chain is built from TRBV7-2 and TRBJ2-3, with D perhaps TRBD2 (5 bases). Germline-derived CDR1 and CDR2 are SGHTA and FQGNSA. This CDR3 contains 16 residues. The ends were cut back, 5 bases at V and 1 base at J, with 16 bases in the middle. The CDR3 bases are TGTGCCAGCAGCATAGGAGGTGCAAGGGGCACAGATACGCAGTATTTT. Amino acid sequence: CASSIGGARGTDTQYF.

This clonotype was seen repeatedly, ten times or more. The rearrangement uses TRBV7-6 and TRBJ1-3, with D hard to call. The germline V gene encodes CDR1 SGHVS and CDR2 FNYEAQ. This CDR3 contains 15 residues. Trimming cost V 0 bases and J 0 bases, with 6 bases left between them. This CDR3 reads CASSLAGNSGNTIYF. CDR3 DNA sequence: TGTGCCAGCAGCTTAGCTGGGAACTCTGGAAACACCATATATTTT.

The sample holds many counts of this clonotype. At one end the junction does not follow the germline gene, possibly because of a read error. The chain uses TRBV7-2 and TRBJ2-1; TRBD2 matches at 7 bases. The CDR3 loop spans 14 amino acids. Germline V gene data show CDR1 as SGHTA and CDR2 as FQGNSA. The CDR3 here is CASSLGGSGNEQFF. The CDR3 DNA reads as TGTGCCAGCAGCTTAGGTGGGAGCGGGAATGAACAGTTCTTC.

This clonotype was recorded many times. The chain uses TRBV6-5 and TRBJ1-6; 12 bases are shared with TRBD1. V shed 6 bases and J 7 bases; nucleotides not matched to a gene: 13. Germline loops: CDR1 MNHEY, CDR2 SVGAGI. This CDR3 has 18 amino acids. CDR3 amino acids: CASSVYPGQGAGNSPLHF. The CDR3 DNA follows: TGTGCCAGCAGCGTCTACCCGGGACAGGGGGCTGGCAATTCACCCCTCCACTTT.

On this clonotype itself: A much larger clone lies a single base off, so this may be a read error. The J gene is TRBJ2-1, the V gene TRBV15; D is perhaps TRBD1 (6 bases). The CDR3 extends over 14 amino acids. The germline V gene encodes CDR1 LNHNV and CDR2 YYDKDF (reference sequence). CDR3 protein: CVTSSNQGYNEQFF. The CDR3 bases are TGTGTCACCAGCAGTAACCAGGGGTACAATGAGCAGTTCTTC.

This clonotype showed up many times. The chain is built from TRBV20-1 and TRBJ1-1; D possibly corresponds to TRBD1 (6 bases). Germline CDR1 and CDR2: DFQATT and SNEGSKA (reference sequence). The CDR3 is made up of 13 amino acids. The V end lost 7 bases, the J end lost 4 bases, and 16 bases lay between the germline ends. DNA of the CDR3: TGCAGTGGGCAGGGGCTGGCGGGCACTGAAGCTTTCTTT. It encodes CSGQGLAGTEAFF.

Many counts were recorded for this clonotype. The CDR3 nucleotides read TGCAGTGCTTTCGAGGATACGCAGTATTTT. Translation: CSAFEDTQYF. The chain uses TRBV20-1 and TRBJ2-3; D is unresolved. The CDR3 contains 10 residues. CDR1 is DFQATT, CDR2 SNEGSKA, per germline (reference sequence). V was pared by 5 bases and J by 6 bases, with 6 bases between.

This clonotype was counted many times. V usage is TRBV24-1 and J usage is TRBJ2-1; 9 nucleotides line up with TRBD1. Germline values: CDR1 KGHDR, CDR2 SFDVKD. V shed 4 bases and J 6 bases; nucleotides not matched to a gene: 12. The length of the CDR3 is 17 residues. CDR3 in amino acids: CATSDRSSGQGSNEQFF. The CDR3 DNA is TGTGCCACCAGTGACCGATCGTCGGGACAGGGAAGCAATGAGCAGTTCTTC.

The sample holds many counts of this clonotype. The chain joins TRBV10-3 to TRBJ2-7; 7 bases map to TRBD1. Trimming cost V 10 bases and J 3 bases; bases outside gene matches: 9. CDR1 ENHRY and CDR2 SYGVKD come from the germline V gene. The CDR3 is made up of 13 amino acids. CDR3 DNA sequence: TGTGCCACGGCCGGGACAGAAGACTACGAGCAGTACTTC. It codes for CATAGTEDYEQYF.

This clonotype has a single count. One end of the junction varies from germline; a read error may be responsible. The chain combines TRBV5-8 with TRBJ2-2; no definite D call. The CDR3 spans 11 residues. Looked up from germline, CDR1 is SGHTS and CDR2 is YDEGEE. The CDR3, as DNA: TGTGCCAGTAGACTCACCGTGGAGCTGTTTTTT. The encoded protein is CASRLTVELFF.

This clonotype was observed many times. The genes are TRBV28 and TRBJ2-7; no firm D call. Germline CDR1 reads MDHEN; CDR2 reads SYDVKM. The CDR3 consists of 12 residues. Trimming stripped 6 bases from V and 2 bases from J, with 8 bases between. CDR3 nucleotide sequence: TGTGCCAGCAGGCTTGGGGCCTACGAGCAGTACTTC. Protein sequence: CASRLGAYEQYF.

This clonotype has only a few counts. The rearrangement joins TRBV20-1 to TRBJ2-1; D is possibly TRBD1 (6 bases). CDR3 length: 15 residues. The ends were cut back, 0 bases at V and 5 bases at J, with 14 bases in the middle. Germline assignment: CDR1 DFQATT and CDR2 SNEGSKA (reference sequence). CDR3 loop: CSARDNRVLDNEQFF. The CDR3 DNA reads TGCAGTGCTAGAGACAACAGGGTTTTAGACAATGAGCAGTTCTTC.

In its sample, this clonotype was seen many times. The gene calls are TRBV5-1 and TRBJ2-3, with 14 bases that match TRBD2. Germline-derived CDR1 and CDR2 are SGHRS and YFSETQ. The trim removed 0 bases at V and 2 bases at J, leaving 2 bases unmatched. The CDR3 is 17 amino acids. CDR3 sequence: CASSLGTSGGPTDTQYF. CDR3 coding DNA: TGCGCCAGCAGCTTGGGGACTAGCGGGGGGCCCACAGATACGCAGTATTTT.

This clonotype was seen at least ten times. This rearrangement joins TRBV20-1 to TRBJ1-3; 7 bases fit TRBD1. Germline values: CDR1 DFQATT, CDR2 SNEGSKA (reference sequence). CDR3 length: 14 residues. V lost 0 bases, J lost 9 bases, and 8 bases stayed unmatched. The CDR3 region has the DNA TGCAGTGCTAGAGATCAACAGGGGATAGGCACCATATATTTT. Its protein product is CSARDQQGIGTIYF.

This clonotype was counted ten times or more. The V call is TRBV7-7, the J call TRBJ2-1; possible D gene TRBD2, 6 bases. CDR1 SSHAT and CDR2 FNYEAQ come from the germline V gene (reference sequence). The CDR3 has 13 residues. V was trimmed by 1 base and J by 9 bases, leaving 10 bases between them. The CDR3 loop reads CASSLGAGGEQFF. CDR3 in DNA: TGTGCCAGCAGCTTAGGAGCCGGGGGTGAGCAGTTCTTC.